Listed below are T cell receptor beta chains from one sample, sequenced in a study of cytomegalovirus exposure and HLA in healthy donors. TCRdb's table, derived via immunoSEQ multiplex PCR, lists solely in-frame clones and lacks some. This table has around 130,000 clones, 80% appearing once. Sequenced material: PBMCs. The receptor source for this set is a woman between 40 and 50 years old in good health and CMV-seronegative. Each CDR3 is given with its conserved first and last residue. D genes are given only for firm matches. Size is stated for part of the rows, as once, few or many counts, or as a class when the clone is expanded.

. | TRBJ1-3 | . | TRBV5-1 | CASRLDTSSGNTIYF | TGCGCCAGCAGGCTCGACACTAGCTCTGGAAACACCATATATTTT
. | TRBJ1-1 | . | TRBV18 | CASSDGPKSMNTEAFF | TGTGCCAGCTCAGATGGGCCGAAGTCCATGAACACTGAAGCTTTCTTT
. | TRBJ2-5 | . | TRBV5-6 | CASSFYDREVQETQYF | TGTGCCAGCAGCTTTTACGACAGGGAGGTCCAAGAGACCCAGTACTTC
. | TRBJ2-5 | . | TRBV7-8 | CASSFTQETQYF | TGTGCCAGCAGCTTTACTCAAGAGACCCAGTACTTC
. | TRBJ2-3 | TRBD2 | TRBV7-2 | CASSAGTSVAGDTQYF | TGTGCCAGCAGCGCCGGGACTAGCGTTGCCGGAGATACGCAGTATTTT
. | TRBJ2-7 | TRBD1 | TRBV5-1 | CASSPTGQGAYEQYF | TGCGCCAGCAGCCCCACGGGACAGGGGGCCTACGAGCAGTACTTC
. | TRBJ2-6 | TRBD1 | TRBV19 | CASSMMDRVAGANVLTF | TGTGCCAGTAGTATGATGGACAGGGTAGCTGGGGCCAACGTCCTGACTTTC
once | TRBJ2-2 | TRBD2 | TRBV7-9 | CASSLSLAVNTGELFF | TGTGCCAGCAGCTTAAGCCTAGCGGTGAACACCGGGGAGCTGTTTTTT
. | TRBJ1-6 | . | TRBV7-2 | CASSLPPGINSPLHF | TGTGCCAGCAGCCTCCCACCGGGGATTAATTCACCCCTCCACTTT
. | TRBJ2-7 | TRBD1 | TRBV6-5 | CASSYGTGAYEQYF | TGTGCCAGCAGTTATGGGACAGGGGCCTACGAGCAGTACTTC